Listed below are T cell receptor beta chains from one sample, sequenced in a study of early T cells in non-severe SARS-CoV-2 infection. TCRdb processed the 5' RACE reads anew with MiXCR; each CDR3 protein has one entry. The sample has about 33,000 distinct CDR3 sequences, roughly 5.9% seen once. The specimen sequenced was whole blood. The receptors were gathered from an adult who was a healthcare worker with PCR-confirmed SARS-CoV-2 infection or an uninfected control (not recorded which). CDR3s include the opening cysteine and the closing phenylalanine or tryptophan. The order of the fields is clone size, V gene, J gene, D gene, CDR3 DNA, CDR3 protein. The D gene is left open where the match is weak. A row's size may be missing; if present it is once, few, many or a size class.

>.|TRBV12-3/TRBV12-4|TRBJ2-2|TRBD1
TGTGCCAGCAGTTGGACAGGTACCGCCGGGGAGCTGTTTTTT
CASSWTGTAGELFF
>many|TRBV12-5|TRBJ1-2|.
TGTGCTAGTGGTTTGGTACTTAGCAGGGCTAACTATGGCTACACCTTC
CASGLVLSRANYGYTF
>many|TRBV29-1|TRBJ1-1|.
TGCAGCGTATCAAAGGCTTTCTTT
CSVSKAFF
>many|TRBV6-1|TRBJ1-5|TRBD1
TGTGCCAGCTGCATACAGGGGGCCCTTAATCAGCCCCAGCATTTT
CASCIQGALNQPQHF
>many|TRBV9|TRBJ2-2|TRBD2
TGTGCCAGCAGCGTAGAACTAGCGGCGAACACCGGGGAGCTGTTTTTT
CASSVELAANTGELFF
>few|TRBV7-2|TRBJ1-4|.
TGTGCCAGCAGCTGGAACCAGGGGAGGGAAAAACTGTTTTTT
CASSWNQGREKLFF
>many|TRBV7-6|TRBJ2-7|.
TGTGCCAGCAGCTTAGGACCGGGTGGCTACGAGCAGTACTTC
CASSLGPGGYEQYF
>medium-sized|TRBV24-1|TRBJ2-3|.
TGTGCCACCAGTGATCCACTCCTCGGACGGGGGCATACAGATACGCAGTATTTT
CATSDPLLGRGHTDTQYF
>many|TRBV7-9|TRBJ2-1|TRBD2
TGTGCCAGCAGCTCGCCCCTAGCGGGGATGGGTAATGAGCAGTTCTTC
CASSSPLAGMGNEQFF
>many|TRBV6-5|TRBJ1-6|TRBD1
TGTGCCAGCAGCCCCGGGACAGGGAAATACTCACCCCTCCACTTT
CASSPGTGKYSPLHF
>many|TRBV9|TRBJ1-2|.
TGTGCCAGCAGCGTAACTGCGGGGGTGGAGGGCTACACCTTC
CASSVTAGVEGYTF
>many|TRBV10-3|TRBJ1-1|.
TGTGCCATCAGGACGGGGTTGGGGGTTCAGGACACTGAAGCTTTCTTT
CAIRTGLGVQDTEAFF
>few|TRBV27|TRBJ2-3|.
TGTGCCAGCAGTCCACTTGGTCTAGGTGGGAGAGAGAAGACAGATACGCAGTATTTT
CASSPLGLGGREKTDTQYF
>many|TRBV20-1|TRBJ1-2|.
TGCAGCGTCAGTTATCACCCTCAGGGGACTTACTATGGCTACACCTTC
CSVSYHPQGTYYGYTF
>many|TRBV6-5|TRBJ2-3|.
TGTGCCAGCAGTTACGGGACCCAGGATACGCAGTATTTT
CASSYGTQDTQYF
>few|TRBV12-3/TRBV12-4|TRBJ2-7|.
TGTGCCAGCAGTCCTAGTTTGAGCACCGTCCACGAGCAGTACTTC
CASSPSLSTVHEQYF
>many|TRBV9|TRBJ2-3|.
TGTGCCAGCAGCGTTGATGGGGCGGGACATGAGGCAGATACGCAGTATTTT
CASSVDGAGHEADTQYF
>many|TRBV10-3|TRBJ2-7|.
TGTGCCATCATGTACGGGAGAGGAAGCTACGAGCAGTACTTC
CAIMYGRGSYEQYF
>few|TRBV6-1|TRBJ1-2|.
TGTGCCAGCAGTGAATCATCGACCTATGGCTACACCTTC
CASSESSTYGYTF
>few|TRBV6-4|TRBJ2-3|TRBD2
TGTGCCAGCAGTGAAGGGACTAGCGGGAGTTTTGCAGATACGCAGTATTTT
CASSEGTSGSFADTQYF
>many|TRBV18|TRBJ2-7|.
TGTGCCAGCTCATCGGACGCACTGGTCTACGAGCAGTACTTC
CASSSDALVYEQYF
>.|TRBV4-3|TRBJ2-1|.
TGCGCCAGCAGCCCCTTACCTCTTAGCTCCTACAATGAGCAGTTCTTC
CASSPLPLSSYNEQFF
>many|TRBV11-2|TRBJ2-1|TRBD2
TGTGCCAGCAGCCCAGCGGGACTAGCGGGAGGGAGCTCCTACAATGAGCAGTTCTTC
CASSPAGLAGGSSYNEQFF
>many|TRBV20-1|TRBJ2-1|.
TGCAGTGCTAGAGGGAGCGGGACATCATATTTTAGCTCCTACAATGAGCAGTTCTTC
CSARGSGTSYFSSYNEQFF
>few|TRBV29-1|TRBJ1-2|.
TGCAGCGTTGACAGACCCCCCGTATCTAACTATGGCTACACCTTC
CSVDRPPVSNYGYTF
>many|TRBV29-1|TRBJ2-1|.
TGCAGCGTAGATATCCGGGACCGACCGAATGAGCAGTTCTTC
CSVDIRDRPNEQFF
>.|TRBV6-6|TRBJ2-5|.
TGTGCCAGCAGCCCCTGGGAAGGCACCTACCGACGAGAGACCCAGTACTTC
CASSPWEGTYRRETQYF
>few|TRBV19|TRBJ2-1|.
TGTGCCAGTAGTATATCTGGGGGATACTCTTACAATGAGCAGTTCTTC
CASSISGGYSYNEQFF
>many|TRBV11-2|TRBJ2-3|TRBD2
TGTGCCAGCAGCTCAAGAACTAGCGGCCCTGGGACAGATACGCAGTATTTT
CASSSRTSGPGTDTQYF
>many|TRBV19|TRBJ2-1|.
TGTGCCAGTAGTATCGGTCTAGCCCCCAATGAGCAGTTCTTC
CASSIGLAPNEQFF
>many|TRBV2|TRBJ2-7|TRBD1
TGTGCCAGCACAAGGGGGACAGGACTCTACGAGCAGTACTTC
CASTRGTGLYEQYF
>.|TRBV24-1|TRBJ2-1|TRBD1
TGTGCCACCAGTGAAGCGGGACAGGGGGAACAAGGGGAGCAGTTCTTC
CATSEAGQGEQGEQFF
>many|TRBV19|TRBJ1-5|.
TGTGCCAGTAGAGATCTAGAGAGTCAGCCCCAGCATTTT
CASRDLESQPQHF